A selection of T cell receptor beta chains follows, all from one sample in a study of T cell responses to AZD1222 COVID-19 vaccine. Clones were read by immunoSEQ multiplex PCR, and TCRdb kept only the in-frame ones, dropping some. Here the sample spans approximately 110,000 clones, more than 85% being singletons. The specimen was peripheral blood, collected on day 0 of AZD1222 vaccination. The receptors derive from an adult in good health. Both conserved end residues are part of each CDR3. The order of the fields is D gene, J gene, clone size, V gene, CDR3 DNA, CDR3 protein. The D gene is left open where the match is weak. Not every row has a clone size; where given, it reads once, few, many or a size class.

d_call: TRBD1; j_call: TRBJ1-2; clone_size: -; v_call: TRBV7-9; cdr3_nt: TGTGCCAGCAGCTTAGGGACAGGGGGCTACACCTTC; cdr3_aa: CASSLGTGGYTF
d_call: -; j_call: TRBJ2-1; clone_size: -; v_call: TRBV7-3; cdr3_nt: TGTGCCAGCAGCTTAACGGGACGGTCTACCAATGAGCAGTTCTTC; cdr3_aa: CASSLTGRSTNEQFF
d_call: -; j_call: TRBJ2-2; clone_size: few; v_call: TRBV6-6; cdr3_nt: TGTGCCCTCGGGGGTACCGGGGAGCTGTTTTTT; cdr3_aa: CALGGTGELFF
d_call: -; j_call: TRBJ1-1; clone_size: -; v_call: TRBV6-1; cdr3_nt: TGTGCCAGCAGTGAAAGGGGGAACACTGAAGCTTTCTTT; cdr3_aa: CASSERGNTEAFF
d_call: -; j_call: TRBJ1-6; clone_size: -; v_call: TRBV3-1/TRBV3-2; cdr3_nt: TGTGCCAGCAGCCGGGACCAAGGAGGATCACCCCTCCACTTT; cdr3_aa: CASSRDQGGSPLHF
d_call: -; j_call: TRBJ1-1; clone_size: -; v_call: TRBV11-2; cdr3_nt: TGTGCCAGCAGCTTAGGTCTCGGCAGGGCGAACACTGAAGCTTTCTTT; cdr3_aa: CASSLGLGRANTEAFF
d_call: -; j_call: TRBJ1-5; clone_size: -; v_call: TRBV6-5; cdr3_nt: TGTGCCAGCAGTTACGGGGGTTCTCAGCCCCAGCATTTT; cdr3_aa: CASSYGGSQPQHF
d_call: -; j_call: TRBJ1-1; clone_size: few; v_call: TRBV5-6; cdr3_nt: TGTGCCAGCAGCTGGGGAGAGGGGACTGAAGCTTTCTTT; cdr3_aa: CASSWGEGTEAFF
d_call: -; j_call: TRBJ1-1; clone_size: -; v_call: TRBV6-2/TRBV6-3; cdr3_nt: TGTGCCAGCAGTCCCCCGAGGGAAAACACTGAAGCTTTCTTT; cdr3_aa: CASSPPRENTEAFF
d_call: TRBD2; j_call: TRBJ2-1; clone_size: -; v_call: TRBV7-3; cdr3_nt: TGTGCCAGCAGCTTAAATGCGGGGGGAACCTACAATGAGCAGTTCTTC; cdr3_aa: CASSLNAGGTYNEQFF
d_call: TRBD1; j_call: TRBJ1-6; clone_size: -; v_call: TRBV6-5; cdr3_nt: TGTGCCAGCAGTTCCGGACAGGGCAGCTCACCCCTCCACTTT; cdr3_aa: CASSSGQGSSPLHF
d_call: -; j_call: TRBJ1-1; clone_size: -; v_call: TRBV5-6; cdr3_nt: TGTGCCAGCAGCTTGGTAGGGACTGAAGCTTTCTTT; cdr3_aa: CASSLVGTEAFF
d_call: -; j_call: TRBJ1-3; clone_size: -; v_call: TRBV4-3; cdr3_nt: TGCGCCAGCAGCCGACAGAGCTCTGGAAACACCATATATTTT; cdr3_aa: CASSRQSSGNTIYF
d_call: -; j_call: TRBJ2-7; clone_size: -; v_call: TRBV1; cdr3_nt: TGCACCAGCAGCCAAGGACAGTCCCCTGGCTACGAGCAGTACTTC; cdr3_aa: CTSSQGQSPGYEQYF
d_call: -; j_call: TRBJ1-6; clone_size: -; v_call: TRBV9; cdr3_nt: TGTGCCAGCAGCGCCCGGAGCGATCCTAATAATTCACCCCTCCACTTT; cdr3_aa: CASSARSDPNNSPLHF
d_call: TRBD1; j_call: TRBJ1-1; clone_size: -; v_call: TRBV5-1; cdr3_nt: TGCGCCAGCAGCGGCAGGGGGCTGAGCACTGAAGCTTTCTTT; cdr3_aa: CASSGRGLSTEAFF
d_call: -; j_call: TRBJ1-1; clone_size: -; v_call: TRBV7-3; cdr3_nt: TGTGCCAGCAGAATGGACGAGAACAAGTTGGAAGCTTTCTTT; cdr3_aa: CASRMDENKLEAFF
d_call: -; j_call: TRBJ1-4; clone_size: -; v_call: TRBV4-1; cdr3_nt: TGCGCCAGCAGCCAAGAACGGACGGTTAATGAAAAACTGTTTTTT; cdr3_aa: CASSQERTVNEKLFF
d_call: -; j_call: TRBJ1-4; clone_size: -; v_call: TRBV14; cdr3_nt: TGTGCCAGCAGCCAAGATCTCCAGGAAAAACTGTTTTTT; cdr3_aa: CASSQDLQEKLFF
d_call: TRBD1; j_call: TRBJ1-1; clone_size: -; v_call: TRBV7-9; cdr3_nt: TGTGCCAGCAGCTCCAGAGGACAGGGGAACACTGAAGCTTTCTTT; cdr3_aa: CASSSRGQGNTEAFF
d_call: -; j_call: TRBJ2-4; clone_size: -; v_call: TRBV6-1; cdr3_nt: TGTGCCAGCAGTGAGATAGGAGCCTTTCCCAAAAACATTCAGTACTTC; cdr3_aa: CASSEIGAFPKNIQYF
d_call: -; j_call: TRBJ2-7; clone_size: -; v_call: TRBV4-2; cdr3_nt: TGTGCCAGCAGCCACCGGGAGTTCTCCTACGAGCAGTACTTC; cdr3_aa: CASSHREFSYEQYF
d_call: -; j_call: TRBJ1-2; clone_size: -; v_call: TRBV24-1; cdr3_nt: TGTGCCACCAGTCGGGGGTACGGCTATGGCTACACCTTC; cdr3_aa: CATSRGYGYGYTF
d_call: -; j_call: TRBJ1-6; clone_size: -; v_call: TRBV28; cdr3_nt: TGTGCCAGCAGTCCGGGGTCCGATAATTCACCCCTCCACTTT; cdr3_aa: CASSPGSDNSPLHF
d_call: TRBD1; j_call: TRBJ1-1; clone_size: -; v_call: TRBV4-2; cdr3_nt: TGTGCCAGCAGCCCGGGACAGTTGAACACTGAAGCTTTCTTT; cdr3_aa: CASSPGQLNTEAFF
d_call: -; j_call: TRBJ2-2; clone_size: few; v_call: TRBV2; cdr3_nt: TGTGCCAGCAACCAGGACAGTTTTAACGGGGAGCTGTTTTTT; cdr3_aa: CASNQDSFNGELFF
d_call: TRBD1; j_call: TRBJ1-5; clone_size: -; v_call: TRBV29-1; cdr3_nt: TGCAGCGTTGGGGGGACAGACAATAGCAATCAGCCCCAGCATTTT; cdr3_aa: CSVGGTDNSNQPQHF
d_call: -; j_call: TRBJ2-7; clone_size: -; v_call: TRBV27; cdr3_nt: TGTGCCAGCAGTTTATGGGGCGGAAACTACGAGCAGTACTTC; cdr3_aa: CASSLWGGNYEQYF
d_call: TRBD1; j_call: TRBJ1-4; clone_size: few; v_call: TRBV19; cdr3_nt: TGTGCCAGTAGTATCAAAACCGGGACAGGCGGTGAAAAACTGTTTTTT; cdr3_aa: CASSIKTGTGGEKLFF
d_call: -; j_call: TRBJ2-1; clone_size: -; v_call: TRBV27; cdr3_nt: TGTGCCAGCAGTTTACTAGCTTTGAGCTCCTACAATGAGCAGTTCTTC; cdr3_aa: CASSLLALSSYNEQFF
d_call: -; j_call: TRBJ1-6; clone_size: once; v_call: TRBV18; cdr3_nt: TGTGCCAGCTCACTCCCCGCGACAGGAGGAAATTCACCCCTCCACTTT; cdr3_aa: CASSLPATGGNSPLHF
d_call: -; j_call: TRBJ1-3; clone_size: -; v_call: TRBV18; cdr3_nt: TGTGCCAGCTCACCACGCGAAAACCTTGGGAACACCATATATTTT; cdr3_aa: CASSPRENLGNTIYF
d_call: TRBD2; j_call: TRBJ2-7; clone_size: once; v_call: TRBV5-1; cdr3_nt: TGCGCCAGCAGCTTTCAGACTAGCGCTTCCTACGAGCAGTACTTC; cdr3_aa: CASSFQTSASYEQYF
d_call: -; j_call: TRBJ2-5; clone_size: -; v_call: TRBV11-2; cdr3_nt: TGTGCCAGCAGCTCAGATGGTCGTCTGGTAGCTAGGGAGACCCAGTACTTC; cdr3_aa: CASSSDGRLVARETQYF
d_call: -; j_call: TRBJ1-2; clone_size: -; v_call: TRBV7-2; cdr3_nt: TGTGCCAGCAGCCACCGGGGGGGAGGCTACACCTTC; cdr3_aa: CASSHRGGGYTF
d_call: -; j_call: TRBJ1-1; clone_size: -; v_call: TRBV7-2; cdr3_nt: TGTGCCAGCAGCCTAAAGGGCAGGGGCACTGAAGCTTTCTTT; cdr3_aa: CASSLKGRGTEAFF
d_call: TRBD2; j_call: TRBJ2-3; clone_size: -; v_call: TRBV19; cdr3_nt: TGTGCCAGTAGTATAGATCACGGGGGGACTTCTAGCACAGATACGCAGTATTTT; cdr3_aa: CASSIDHGGTSSTDTQYF
d_call: -; j_call: TRBJ2-1; clone_size: once; v_call: TRBV9; cdr3_nt: TGTGCCAGCAGCGTAGAGCTATTAAACCCTCGTGATGAGCAGTTCTTC; cdr3_aa: CASSVELLNPRDEQFF
d_call: -; j_call: TRBJ2-4; clone_size: -; v_call: TRBV7-3; cdr3_nt: TGTGCCAGCAGCTTATCAGGGCTAGACGGGAACATTCAGTACTTC; cdr3_aa: CASSLSGLDGNIQYF
d_call: -; j_call: TRBJ1-2; clone_size: -; v_call: TRBV11-2; cdr3_nt: TGTGCCAGCAGCTTCCTCTTGCAGGGAAATGGCTACACCTTC; cdr3_aa: CASSFLLQGNGYTF
d_call: TRBD1; j_call: TRBJ1-1; clone_size: -; v_call: TRBV2; cdr3_nt: TGTGCCAGCTCAGGACAGGGGGCGAACACTGAAGCTTTCTTT; cdr3_aa: CASSGQGANTEAFF
d_call: -; j_call: TRBJ2-6; clone_size: -; v_call: TRBV6-4; cdr3_nt: TGTGCCAGCAGTGACAACTCTGGGGCCAACGTCCTGACTTTC; cdr3_aa: CASSDNSGANVLTF
d_call: -; j_call: TRBJ1-2; clone_size: -; v_call: TRBV7-5; cdr3_nt: TGTGCCAGAAGCTTGGTAAAAAATTGGAAAAGGGGCTATGGCTACACCTTC; cdr3_aa: CARSLVKNWKRGYGYTF